This T cell receptor beta chain was captured in a study of shared clonotypes between healthy human individuals. Germline loops: CDR1 SGHVS, CDR2 FQNEAQ. This CDR3 has 12 amino acids. V lost 3 bases and J lost 8, with 10 bases in between. Generated by immunoSEQ multiplex PCR, the TCRdb table keeps only in-frame clones and is missing some. The sample consists of a few million clones, around 90% of them appearing once. This TCR was recovered from a man younger than 35 in good health. Some clones in this sample may be carry-over from other donors' samples. Sequenced sample: naive CD4+ T cells from PBMCs. Subset given: CD45RA+ positively selected. J is TRBJ1-2 and V is TRBV7-8; D is perhaps TRBD1 (5 bases). CDR3 protein: CASSLGREGYTF. As DNA, the CDR3 is TGTGCCAGCAGCTTGGGCAGGGAGGGCTACACCTTC.